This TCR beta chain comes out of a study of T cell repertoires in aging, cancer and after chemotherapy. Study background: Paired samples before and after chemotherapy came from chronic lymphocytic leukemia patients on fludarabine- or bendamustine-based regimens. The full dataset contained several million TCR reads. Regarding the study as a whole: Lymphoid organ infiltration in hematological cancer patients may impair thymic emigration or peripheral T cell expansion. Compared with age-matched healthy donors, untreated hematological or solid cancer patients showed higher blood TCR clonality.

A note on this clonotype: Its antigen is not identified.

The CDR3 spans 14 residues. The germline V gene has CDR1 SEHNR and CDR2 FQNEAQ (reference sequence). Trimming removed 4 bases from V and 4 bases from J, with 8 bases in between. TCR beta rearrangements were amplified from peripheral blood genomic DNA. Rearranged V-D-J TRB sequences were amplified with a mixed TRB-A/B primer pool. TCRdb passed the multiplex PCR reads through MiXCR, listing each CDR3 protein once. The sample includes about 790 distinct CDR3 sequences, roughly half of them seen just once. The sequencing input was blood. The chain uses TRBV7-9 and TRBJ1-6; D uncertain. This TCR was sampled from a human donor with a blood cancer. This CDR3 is CASSSATYNSPLHF. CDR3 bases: TGTGCCAGCAGCTCCGCCACTTATAATTCACCCCTCCACTTT.